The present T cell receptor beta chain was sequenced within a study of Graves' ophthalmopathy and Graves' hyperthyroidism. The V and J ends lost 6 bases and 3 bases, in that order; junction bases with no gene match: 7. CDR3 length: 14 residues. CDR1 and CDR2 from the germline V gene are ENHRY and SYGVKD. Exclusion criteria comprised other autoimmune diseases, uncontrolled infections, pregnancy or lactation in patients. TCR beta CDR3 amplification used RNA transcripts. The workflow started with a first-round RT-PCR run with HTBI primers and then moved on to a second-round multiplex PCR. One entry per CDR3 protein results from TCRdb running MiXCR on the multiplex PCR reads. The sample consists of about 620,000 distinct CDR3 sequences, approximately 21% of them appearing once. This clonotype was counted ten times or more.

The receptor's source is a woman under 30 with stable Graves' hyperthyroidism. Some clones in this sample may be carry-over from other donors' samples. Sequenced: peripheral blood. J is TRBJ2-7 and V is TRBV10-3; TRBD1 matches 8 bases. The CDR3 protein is CAIRPGQVVYEQYF. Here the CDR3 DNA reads TGTGCCATCAGACCGGGACAGGTGGTCTACGAGCAGTACTTC.